A selection of T cell receptor beta chains follows, all from one sample in a study of T cell repertoires in cytomegalovirus infection. TCRdb independently ran MiXCR on the reads; one entry per CDR3 protein. Of approximately 140,000 distinct CDR3 sequences listed, roughly 8.2% are singletons. Sequenced sample: PBMCs. The receptor set was obtained from a human donor in good health (CMV status not recorded). Some clones in this sample may be carry-over from other donors' samples. Each CDR3 is given with its conserved first and last residue. The order of the fields is D gene, V gene, clone size, J gene, CDR3 protein, CDR3 DNA. A D gene is named only where the DNA matches it firmly. Some rows have no size entry. The others give once, few or many, or a class for an expanded clone.

>TRBD1|TRBV15|-|TRBJ1-2
CATSRERGQDYGYTF
TGTGCCACCAGCAGAGAGAGGGGGCAGGACTATGGCTACACCTTC
>-|TRBV24-1|-|TRBJ2-7
CATSSTVNYEQYF
TGTGCCACCAGTTCCACAGTAAACTACGAGCAGTACTTC
>-|TRBV6-4|many|TRBJ1-1
CASSDSIQTRAFF
TGTGCCAGCAGTGACTCGATTCAAACCAGGGCTTTCTTT
>TRBD1|TRBV20-1|few|TRBJ1-1
CKTGTGTEAFF
TGCAAAACCGGGACAGGGACTGAAGCTTTCTTT
>-|TRBV2|many|TRBJ2-3
CASGRGISTDTQYF
TGTGCCAGCGGACGGGGGATTAGCACAGATACGCAGTATTTT
>-|TRBV14|many|TRBJ2-3
CASSQPTTRDTQYF
TGTGCCAGCAGCCAGCCGACCACAAGGGATACGCAGTATTTT
>-|TRBV2|many|TRBJ1-2
CASSEGGTLRGNYGYTF
TGTGCCAGCAGTGAAGGGGGAACCCTGCGGGGCAACTATGGCTACACCTTC
>-|TRBV2|-|TRBJ1-2
CASSLPGALGGYTF
TGTGCCAGCAGTTTGCCAGGCGCGCTTGGGGGCTACACCTTC
>TRBD2|TRBV7-7|many|TRBJ2-3
CASSLGLGGADTQYF
TGTGCCAGCAGCCTAGGACTAGGCGGGGCAGATACGCAGTATTTT
>TRBD1|TRBV27|many|TRBJ1-5
CAGRGGNQPQHF
TGTGCCGGCAGGGGGGGCAATCAGCCCCAGCATTTT
>TRBD2|TRBV6-5|many|TRBJ2-5
CASSYSFRGGPQETQYF
TGTGCCAGCAGTTACTCGTTCCGGGGGGGACCCCAAGAGACCCAGTACTTC
>-|TRBV9|few|TRBJ1-5
CASSGEGEQPQHF
TGTGCCAGCAGCGGCGAGGGCGAACAGCCCCAGCATTTT
>-|TRBV5-1|many|TRBJ2-3
CASSVGQSKGTDTQYF
TGCGCCAGCAGCGTTGGACAGTCCAAGGGCACAGATACGCAGTATTTT
>TRBD1|TRBV4-1|many|TRBJ2-7
CASSFTGGSYEQYF
TGCGCCAGCAGCTTTACAGGGGGGAGCTACGAGCAGTACTTC
>TRBD1|TRBV5-6|many|TRBJ1-1
CASSLRTGGAFF
TGTGCCAGCAGCCTACGGACAGGGGGAGCTTTCTTT
>-|TRBV7-6|many|TRBJ2-5
CASSFSGTQYF
TGTGCCAGCAGCTTTTCCGGGACCCAGTACTTC
>TRBD1|TRBV9|-|TRBJ1-6
CASSRFDRGGSSPLHF
TGTGCCAGCAGCAGATTTGACAGGGGAGGTAGTTCACCCCTCCACTTT
>TRBD1|TRBV28|many|TRBJ1-5
CASSLTGGFDQPQHF
TGTGCCAGCAGCTTGACAGGGGGTTTCGATCAGCCCCAGCATTTT
>TRBD2|TRBV6-1|few|TRBJ2-1
CASSEPRLAHEQFF
TGTGCCAGCAGTGAACCCCGACTAGCCCATGAGCAGTTCTTC
>TRBD2|TRBV20-1|-|TRBJ2-5
CSASLDSGTQETQYF
TGCAGTGCTAGTTTGGATAGCGGGACGCAAGAGACCCAGTACTTC
>-|TRBV7-2|many|TRBJ2-3
CASSPGTSTDTQYF
TGTGCCAGCAGCCCCGGGACTTCCACAGATACGCAGTATTTT
>-|TRBV18|-|TRBJ1-3
CASSPQPHSGNTIYF
TGTGCCAGCTCACCCCAGCCTCACTCTGGAAACACCATATATTTT
>-|TRBV2|many|TRBJ2-1
CASTRRVAVINEQFF
TGTGCCAGCACCCGGAGGGTAGCGGTAATAAATGAGCAGTTCTTC